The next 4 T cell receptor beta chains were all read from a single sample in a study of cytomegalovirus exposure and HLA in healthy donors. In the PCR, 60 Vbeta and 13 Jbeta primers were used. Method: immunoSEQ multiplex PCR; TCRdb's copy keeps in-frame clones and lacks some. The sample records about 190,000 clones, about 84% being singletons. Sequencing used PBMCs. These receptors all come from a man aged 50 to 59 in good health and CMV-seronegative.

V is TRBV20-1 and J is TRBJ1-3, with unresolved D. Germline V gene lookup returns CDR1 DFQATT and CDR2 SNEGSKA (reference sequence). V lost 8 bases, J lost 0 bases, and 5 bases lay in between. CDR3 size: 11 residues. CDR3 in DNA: TGCAGTTTATTCTCTGGAAACACCATATATTTT. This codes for CSLFSGNTIYF.

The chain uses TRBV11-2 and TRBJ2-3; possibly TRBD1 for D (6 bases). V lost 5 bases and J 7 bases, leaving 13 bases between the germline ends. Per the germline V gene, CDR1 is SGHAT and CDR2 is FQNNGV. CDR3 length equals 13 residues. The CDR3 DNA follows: TGTGCCAGCAGCCGCGACAGGAAAAATACGCAGTATTTT. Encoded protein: CASSRDRKNTQYF.

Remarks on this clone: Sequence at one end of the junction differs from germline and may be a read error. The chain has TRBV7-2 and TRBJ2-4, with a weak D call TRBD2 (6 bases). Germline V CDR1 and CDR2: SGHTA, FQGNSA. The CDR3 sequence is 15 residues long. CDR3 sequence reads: CASSLVRGAKNIQYF. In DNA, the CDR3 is TGCGCCAGCAGCTTAGTGCGGGGTGCCAAAAACATTCAGTACTTC.

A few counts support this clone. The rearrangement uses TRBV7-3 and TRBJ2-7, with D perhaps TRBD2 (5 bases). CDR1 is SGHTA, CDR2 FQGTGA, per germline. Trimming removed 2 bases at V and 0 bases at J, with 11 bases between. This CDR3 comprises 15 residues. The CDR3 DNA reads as TGTGCCAGCAGCTTACGGTCGGGGTCCTCCTACGAGCAGTACTTC. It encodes CASSLRSGSSYEQYF.